One T cell receptor beta chain is described in this entry. This clonotype has just one count. Its specific antigen is unknown. Base qualities are not recorded, but no much larger clone differs from it by a single base. One read gives only weak evidence. RNA was extracted using the RNeasy kit, and roughly 0.5 to 1 microgram was reverse transcribed with random hexamers. TCR beta CDR3 regions were amplified with the immunoSEQ multiplex PCR assay covering 54 Vbeta and 13 Jbeta segments. To correct PCR amplification bias, a synthetic template baseline was used for both primer optimization and computational correction. The authors processed their data as follows. Reads were annotated to V, D and J genes per IMGT and analyzed with immunoSEQ Analyzer, keeping only productive sequences. Clonality was computed as one minus Shannon entropy normalized by log2 of the number of productive unique sequences. For each patient and control, public and private clones were evaluated among the 100 most prevalent clones. Clones were defined as Susac-specific if absent from the healthy and MS cohorts, from 1052 published viral clones and from other ImmuneACCESS disease sequences. TCRdb reran the public reads through fastp at Q25 and MiXCR, keeping productive beta chains. Each entry is one CDR3 protein sequence, shown with its most common DNA and genes. TCRdb, not the original authors, processed these V and J calls. In this sample the table shows 90,000 or so distinct CDR3 sequences, 90% to 95% of which occur a single time. Over 0.25% of the sample rests with the top ten.

The sample belongs to a study of CD8 T cells in Susac syndrome (dated by TCRdb to about 2019). With regard to the full study: Whether CD8+ T cell activation and differentiation in Susac syndrome was antigen driven was tested using repertoire sequencing. Clonality of the CD8+ T cell repertoire was compared between more than 10 healthy donors, about 14 Susac syndrome patients and about 15 multiple sclerosis patients. General findings and caveats noted by the study authors: The number of individuals in the TCR sequencing and HLA analysis was recognized as being relatively small.

Trimming takes 4 bases off V and 1 base off J; junction bases not matched to a gene: 8. From its cysteine to its phenylalanine, the CDR3 spans 19 amino acids. Kept here is only the CDR3 DNA, which spans 57 bases and is read in frame from base 1. In the germline V gene, CDR1 corresponds to MGHRA and CDR2 to YSYEKL. Peripheral blood CD8+ and CD4+ T cells from healthy donors, Susac syndrome patients and multiple sclerosis patients were profiled by high-throughput TCR beta sequencing. The healthy donors served as controls matched for age and sex. Bulk CD8+ and CD4+ T cells were purified magnetically by negative isolation, whereas CD8+ TEMRA cells were enriched by FACS. Blood was collected in EDTA tubes and processed within 24 hours, with PBMCs isolated through density gradient centrifugation. PBMCs intended for TCR sequencing were frozen in liquid nitrogen and were later thawed in a 37 degrees C water bath. Purity of sorted or isolated CD4+, CD8+ and CD8+ TEMRA cells was at least 90%.

The sample consisted of CD8+ T cells from PBMCs. The origin of this receptor is a human donor in good health. The chain uses TRBV4-1 and TRBJ2-3, and TRBD2 matches 16 of the central bases. The CDR3 amino acid sequence is: CASSRIGTSGGAGTDTQYF. DNA sequence: TGCGCCAGCAGCCGGATCGGGACTAGCGGGGGGGCGGGCACAGATACGCAGTATTTT.